One T cell receptor (beta chain) is described in this entry. These data come from a study of low-dose radiotherapy and immunotherapy resistance in tumors. Study-wide background: Members of Cohort 2 were treated with 1 Gy per fraction every two weeks; their total was 13 Gy over 26 weeks. A daily 300 mg dose of oral aspirin was taken by patients for four cycles from cycle 1 day 1. Given every two weeks, intravenous cyclophosphamide 200 mg/m2 preceded radiation and immunotherapy by one day.

Alpha- and beta-chain coverage of first-strand cDNA came from TRAV- and TRBV-specific primers. The PCR that amplified TCRs ran for approximately 18 cycles, relying on a constant-region primer and a V-primer adapter. TCRdb re-analysed the reads in MiXCR, keeping a single row per CDR3 protein. Of fewer than 90,000 distinct CDR3 sequences in the sample, 18% were seen once. CDR1 and CDR2 from the germline V gene are DFQATT and SNEGSKA (reference sequence). The CDR3 totals 14 residues. V trimming: 6 bases; J trimming: 1 base; junction bases outside the gene matches: 7. Time point defined: before trial treatment. Donors, who were enrolled in a single-arm phase I dose-escalation trial, received nivolumab, ipilimumab, aspirin, low-dose cyclophosphamide and low-dose radiotherapy.

The chain links TRBV20-1 to TRBJ1-1, with 8 bases that match TRBD1. The sequences come from PBMCs, collected before treatment. The TCR comes from a male donor with prostate cancer. The CDR3 DNA sequence: TGCAGTGCCAAAAGAGGACAGGGGAACACTGAAGCTTTCTTT. Its protein is CSAKRGQGNTEAFF.